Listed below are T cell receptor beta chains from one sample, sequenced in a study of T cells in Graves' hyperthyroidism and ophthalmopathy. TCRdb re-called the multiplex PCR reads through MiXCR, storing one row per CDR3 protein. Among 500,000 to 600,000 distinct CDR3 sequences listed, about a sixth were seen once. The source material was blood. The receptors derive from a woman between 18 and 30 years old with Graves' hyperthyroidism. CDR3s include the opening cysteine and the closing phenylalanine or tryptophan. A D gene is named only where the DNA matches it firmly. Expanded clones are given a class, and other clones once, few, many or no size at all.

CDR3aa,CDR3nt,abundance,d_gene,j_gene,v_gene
CASIGLAGEAYNEQFF,TGTGCCAGCATCGGACTAGCGGGAGAGGCCTACAATGAGCAGTTCTTC,many,TRBD2,TRBJ2-1,TRBV6-1
CASSSPKDSSYEQYF,TGTGCCAGCAGTTCCCCCAAAGATTCATCCTACGAGCAGTACTTC,many,.,TRBJ2-7,TRBV12-3/TRBV12-4
CASRDRAKSYNSPLHF,TGTGCCAGCCGAGACAGGGCGAAGTCCTATAATTCACCCCTCCACTTT,many,TRBD1,TRBJ1-6,TRBV6-1
CASSLERGVNEKLFF,TGCGCCAGCAGCTTGGAAAGGGGAGTGAATGAAAAACTGTTTTTT,.,.,TRBJ1-4,TRBV5-1
CASSQDMEGARAFF,TGTGCCAGCAGCCAAGATATGGAGGGGGCGCGAGCTTTCTTT,many,TRBD1,TRBJ1-1,TRBV4-2
CSASLTGFRNYGYTF,TGCAGTGCTAGCCTAACAGGATTCCGTAACTATGGCTACACCTTC,many,.,TRBJ1-2,TRBV20-1
CASGLVLGTGAGNEQFF,TGTGCTAGTGGTTTGGTACTTGGGACAGGGGCGGGCAATGAGCAGTTCTTC,.,TRBD1,TRBJ2-1,TRBV12-5
CSARDLQAWTETQYF,TGCAGTGCTAGAGATCTCCAGGCCTGGACTGAGACCCAGTACTTC,.,.,TRBJ2-5,TRBV20-1
CASSQERQGAAKTQYF,TGCGCCAGCAGCCAAGAGAGACAGGGGGCGGCTAAGACCCAGTACTTC,many,TRBD1,TRBJ2-5,TRBV4-3
CASSPKRESDTQYF,TGTGCCAGCAGCCCCAAGCGGGAGTCAGATACGCAGTATTTT,.,TRBD2,TRBJ2-3,TRBV11-2
CSAREGRGSDEQFF,TGCAGTGCTAGAGAAGGCAGGGGGTCGGATGAGCAGTTCTTC,.,TRBD1,TRBJ2-1,TRBV20-1
CASSLIGGGQPQHF,TGTGCCAGCAGCTTAATAGGGGGCGGTCAGCCCCAGCATTTT,.,TRBD1,TRBJ1-5,TRBV7-9
CATRTRASGVTYEQYF,TGTGCCACGAGAACACGGGCAAGCGGGGTCACCTACGAGCAGTACTTC,few,TRBD2,TRBJ2-7,TRBV24-1
CANSSPEAGERETQYF,TGTGCCAACAGCTCACCGGAAGCGGGGGAACGAGAGACCCAGTACTTC,.,TRBD2,TRBJ2-5,TRBV28
CASSDGVHYEQYF,TGTGCCAGCAGCGACGGGGTGCACTACGAGCAGTACTTC,.,.,TRBJ2-7,TRBV6-1
CSARDRGGPQTQYF,TGCAGTGCTAGAGACAGGGGAGGGCCACAGACCCAGTACTTC,.,.,TRBJ2-5,TRBV20-1
CASSLRLAGTNEQFF,TGTGCCAGCAGCTTAAGACTAGCGGGGACCAATGAGCAGTTCTTC,many,TRBD2,TRBJ2-1,TRBV7-3
CASSGRRVVSGTDTQYF,TGTGCCAGCAGCGGACGCAGAGTCGTCAGTGGCACAGATACGCAGTATTTT,many,.,TRBJ2-3,TRBV28
CSASQETQYF,TGCAGTGCTAGCCAAGAGACCCAGTACTTC,many,.,TRBJ2-5,TRBV20-1
CASSDMTGGTDTQYF,TGTGCCAGCAGTGATATGACAGGTGGGACAGATACGCAGTATTTT,many,.,TRBJ2-3,TRBV6-1
CASSQDPGGLYNEQFF,TGTGCCAGCAGCCAAGATCCCGGGGGGCTCTACAATGAGCAGTTCTTC,few,.,TRBJ2-1,TRBV3-1
CASGQTSNTEAFF,TGTGCCAGCGGCCAAACGTCGAACACTGAAGCTTTCTTT,.,.,TRBJ1-1,TRBV7-9
CASSLSPRVRETQYF,TGTGCCAGCAGCTTGTCACCCCGGGTTAGGGAGACCCAGTACTTC,.,.,TRBJ2-5,TRBV7-9
CAISDPVEQYF,TGTGCCATCAGTGACCCCGTCGAGCAGTACTTC,.,.,TRBJ2-7,TRBV10-3
CASKWTSGALETQYF,TGTGCCAGCAAGTGGACTAGCGGGGCGTTAGAGACCCAGTACTTC,.,TRBD2,TRBJ2-5,TRBV2
CASSLTARGRGADTQYF,TGTGCCAGCAGCTTAACCGCGCGGGGTAGGGGAGCAGATACGCAGTATTTT,many,.,TRBJ2-3,TRBV7-3
CASSFLFPGTDTQYF,TGTGCCAGCAGTTTCCTTTTTCCGGGGACAGATACGCAGTATTTT,few,.,TRBJ2-3,TRBV12-3/TRBV12-4
CASSQGSSRLKEKLFF,TGTGCCAGCAGCCAAGGGTCTTCGAGGCTGAAGGAAAAACTGTTTTTT,few,.,TRBJ1-4,TRBV3-1
CASSPTTSGGYEQYF,TGTGCCAGTAGTCCGACCACTAGCGGGGGATACGAGCAGTACTTC,.,TRBD2,TRBJ2-7,TRBV19
CASSPDRGRRSYEQYF,TGTGCCAGCAGCCCGGACAGGGGAAGAAGATCCTACGAGCAGTACTTC,few,TRBD1,TRBJ2-7,TRBV12-3/TRBV12-4
CASSLGTSGSGETQYF,TGTGCCAGCTCACTGGGGACTAGCGGGAGTGGAGAGACCCAGTACTTC,.,TRBD2,TRBJ2-5,TRBV18
CSALEAGGNQPQHF,TGCAGTGCTCTGGAAGCAGGGGGCAATCAGCCCCAGCATTTT,many,.,TRBJ1-5,TRBV20-1
CASTVELAGVRTQYF,TGTGCCAGCACCGTCGAACTAGCGGGAGTACGTACGCAGTATTTT,many,TRBD2,TRBJ2-3,TRBV2
CASKGSGLDIQYF,TGTGCCAGCAAAGGGTCAGGGTTGGACATTCAGTACTTC,.,.,TRBJ2-4,TRBV27
CASSPGIEQYF,TGCGCCAGCTCCCCTGGGATCGAGCAGTACTTC,many,.,TRBJ2-7,TRBV5-1
CASSALAGRNTEAFF,TGTGCCAGCAGCGCCCTAGCCGGCCGTAACACTGAAGCTTTCTTT,.,.,TRBJ1-1,TRBV9
CASSDTAGTYGYTF,TGTGCCAGCAGCGATACAGCAGGGACCTATGGCTACACCTTC,few,.,TRBJ1-2,TRBV14
CASSLVNSDGYTF,TGTGCCAGCAGCTTAGTCAATTCTGATGGCTACACCTTC,.,.,TRBJ1-2,TRBV7-9
CASSGLRDTEAFF,TGTGCCAGCAGTGGGCTTAGGGACACTGAAGCTTTCTTT,many,.,TRBJ1-1,TRBV12-3/TRBV12-4
CSIPDRDFQPDTQYF,TGCAGTATTCCCGACCGGGACTTTCAACCAGATACGCAGTATTTT,.,.,TRBJ2-3,TRBV20-1
CASRKGQGVYEQYF,TGTGCCAGCAGGAAAGGACAGGGGGTCTACGAGCAGTACTTC,few,TRBD1,TRBJ2-7,TRBV6-1
CASSLSSHTEAFF,TGTGCCAGCAGCTTATCCTCTCACACTGAAGCTTTCTTT,many,.,TRBJ1-1,TRBV7-3
CASSVLGQTYEQYF,TGTGCCAGCAGTGTCCTGGGACAGACCTACGAGCAGTACTTC,.,TRBD1,TRBJ2-7,TRBV6-4
CASSPLAQGDTEAFF,TGTGCCAGCAGCCCCCTGGCACAGGGGGACACTGAAGCTTTCTTT,.,TRBD1,TRBJ1-1,TRBV7-9
CASSLGPFQETQYF,TGTGCCAGCAGCTTGGGACCATTCCAAGAGACCCAGTACTTC,.,.,TRBJ2-5,TRBV5-6